The TCR beta chain under discussion was sequenced for a study of CD8 T cells in ankylosing spondylitis. Study-wide results and limits: Peripheral blood held disease-linked clones only at relatively low frequency, and these were CD8+. For ankylosing spondylitis blood, a TCR beta motif of about eight highly homologous variants appeared characteristic. Researchers reportedly found disease-linked clones significantly enriched in matched ankylosing spondylitis synovial fluid.

For this clonotype: As yet, its antigen is unknown.

Via MiXCR, TCRdb re-called the 5' RACE reads, giving one row per CDR3 protein. This table holds some 400,000 distinct CDR3 sequences, around 22% found once. Per the germline V gene, CDR1 is SGHRS and CDR2 is YFSETQ. Trimming removed 4 bases from V and 4 bases from J, with 16 bases in between. The CDR3 covers 15 residues. The TCR comes from a male donor with ankylosing spondylitis. Sequencing was performed on blood, either unsorted or a sorted T cell fraction (not recorded which). The chain recombines TRBV5-1 with TRBJ2-3; D ambiguous. For the CDR3, the DNA is TGCGCCAGCAGCCCCTCCCGACAACCTGCAGATACGCAGTATTTT. It translates to CASSPSRQPADTQYF.